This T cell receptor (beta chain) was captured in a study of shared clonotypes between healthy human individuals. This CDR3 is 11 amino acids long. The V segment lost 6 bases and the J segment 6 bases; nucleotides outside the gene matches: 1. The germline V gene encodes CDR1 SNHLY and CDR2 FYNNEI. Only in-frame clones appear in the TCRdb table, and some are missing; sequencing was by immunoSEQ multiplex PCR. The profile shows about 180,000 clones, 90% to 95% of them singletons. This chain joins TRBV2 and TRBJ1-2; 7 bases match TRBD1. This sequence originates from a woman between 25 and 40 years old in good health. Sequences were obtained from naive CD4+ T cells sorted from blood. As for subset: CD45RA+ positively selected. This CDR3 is CASRGTDGYTF. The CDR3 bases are TGTGCCAGCAGGGGGACAGATGGCTACACCTTC.